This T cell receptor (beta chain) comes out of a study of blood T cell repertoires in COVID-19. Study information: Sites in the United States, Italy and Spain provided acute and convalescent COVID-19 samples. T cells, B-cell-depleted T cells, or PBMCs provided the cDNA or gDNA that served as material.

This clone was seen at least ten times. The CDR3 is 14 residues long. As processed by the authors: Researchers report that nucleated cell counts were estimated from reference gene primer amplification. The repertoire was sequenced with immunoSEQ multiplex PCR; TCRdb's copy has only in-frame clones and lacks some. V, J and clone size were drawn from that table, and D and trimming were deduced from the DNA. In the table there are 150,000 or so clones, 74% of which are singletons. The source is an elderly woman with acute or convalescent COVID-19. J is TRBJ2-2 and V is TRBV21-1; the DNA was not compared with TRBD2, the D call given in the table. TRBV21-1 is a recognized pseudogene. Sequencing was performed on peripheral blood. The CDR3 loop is CASSGGINTGELFF. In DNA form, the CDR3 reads TGTGCCAGCAGTGGGGGGATCAACACCGGGGAGCTGTTTTTT.